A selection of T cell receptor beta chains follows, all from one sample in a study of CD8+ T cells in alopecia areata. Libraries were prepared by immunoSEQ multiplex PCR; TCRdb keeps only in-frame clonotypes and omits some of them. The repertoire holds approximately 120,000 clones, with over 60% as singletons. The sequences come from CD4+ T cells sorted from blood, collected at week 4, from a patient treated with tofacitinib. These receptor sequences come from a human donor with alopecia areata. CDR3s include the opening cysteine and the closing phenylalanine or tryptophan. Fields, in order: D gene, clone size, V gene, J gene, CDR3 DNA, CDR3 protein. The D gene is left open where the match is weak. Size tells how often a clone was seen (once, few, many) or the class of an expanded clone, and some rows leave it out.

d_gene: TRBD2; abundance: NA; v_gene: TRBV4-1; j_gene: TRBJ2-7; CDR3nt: TGCGCCAGCAGCCAAGGTCTAGCGGGAAGACTTTCTAACGAGCAGTACTTC; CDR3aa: CASSQGLAGRLSNEQYF
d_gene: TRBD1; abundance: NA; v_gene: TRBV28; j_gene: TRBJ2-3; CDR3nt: TGTGCCAGCGGAGGACAGGGTGCTACTAGCACAGATACGCAGTATTTT; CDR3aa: CASGGQGATSTDTQYF
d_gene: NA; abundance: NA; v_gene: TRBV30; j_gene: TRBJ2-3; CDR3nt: TGTGCCTGGAACCGGAACAGGGGCACAGATACGCAGTATTTT; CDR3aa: CAWNRNRGTDTQYF
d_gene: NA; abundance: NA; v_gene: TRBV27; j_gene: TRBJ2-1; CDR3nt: TGTGCCAGCAGTTTCTACAGGACCCACAATGAGCAGTTCTTC; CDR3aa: CASSFYRTHNEQFF
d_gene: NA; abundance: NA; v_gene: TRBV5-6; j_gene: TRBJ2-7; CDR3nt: TGTGCCAGCAACCCCACCCCCTTTGACGAGCAGTACTTC; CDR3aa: CASNPTPFDEQYF
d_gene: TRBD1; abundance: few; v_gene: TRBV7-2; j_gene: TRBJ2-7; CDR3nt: TGTGCCAGCAGCGACGACCGGGACAGGGGCTCCTACGAGCAGTACTTC; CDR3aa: CASSDDRDRGSYEQYF
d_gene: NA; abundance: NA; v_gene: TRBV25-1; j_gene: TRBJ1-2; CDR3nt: TGTGCCAGCAGTGTAAGGGATGAGTCTGATGGCTACACCTTC; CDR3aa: CASSVRDESDGYTF
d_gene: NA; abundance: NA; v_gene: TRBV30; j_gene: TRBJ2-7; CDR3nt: TGTGCCTGGAGTTTCCCTGGCGCAGTCGCCTACGAGCAGTACTTC; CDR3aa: CAWSFPGAVAYEQYF
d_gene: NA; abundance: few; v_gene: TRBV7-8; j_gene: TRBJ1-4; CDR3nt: TGTGCCAGCAGCATGGGACGGGGAGGGAGTGAAAAACTGTTTTTT; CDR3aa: CASSMGRGGSEKLFF
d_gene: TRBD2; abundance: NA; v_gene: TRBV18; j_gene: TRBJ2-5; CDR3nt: TGTGCCAGCTCACCAACTAGCGAAGAGACCCAGTACTTC; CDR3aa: CASSPTSEETQYF
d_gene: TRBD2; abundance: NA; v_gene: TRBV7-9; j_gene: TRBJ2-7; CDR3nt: TGTGCCAGCAGCTCTAGCGGGAGGAACGAGCAGTACTTC; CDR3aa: CASSSSGRNEQYF
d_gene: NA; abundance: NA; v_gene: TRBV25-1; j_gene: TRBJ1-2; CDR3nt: TGTGCCAGCAGTGAATCTGGGAGTGGGTATGGCTACACCTTC; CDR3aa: CASSESGSGYGYTF
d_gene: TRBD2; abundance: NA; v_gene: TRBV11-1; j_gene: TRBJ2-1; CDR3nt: TGTGCCAGCAGCACGGGACTAGCGGGGATCAATGAGCAGTTCTTC; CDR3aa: CASSTGLAGINEQFF
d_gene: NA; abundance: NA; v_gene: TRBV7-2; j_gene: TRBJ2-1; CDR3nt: TGTGCCAGCACCCCCCCAACTGGTGAGCAGTTCTTC; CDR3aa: CASTPPTGEQFF
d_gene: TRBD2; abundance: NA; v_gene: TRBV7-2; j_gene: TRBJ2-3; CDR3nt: TGTGCCAGCAGCCTAACGACTAGCGGCACAGATACGCAGTATTTT; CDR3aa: CASSLTTSGTDTQYF